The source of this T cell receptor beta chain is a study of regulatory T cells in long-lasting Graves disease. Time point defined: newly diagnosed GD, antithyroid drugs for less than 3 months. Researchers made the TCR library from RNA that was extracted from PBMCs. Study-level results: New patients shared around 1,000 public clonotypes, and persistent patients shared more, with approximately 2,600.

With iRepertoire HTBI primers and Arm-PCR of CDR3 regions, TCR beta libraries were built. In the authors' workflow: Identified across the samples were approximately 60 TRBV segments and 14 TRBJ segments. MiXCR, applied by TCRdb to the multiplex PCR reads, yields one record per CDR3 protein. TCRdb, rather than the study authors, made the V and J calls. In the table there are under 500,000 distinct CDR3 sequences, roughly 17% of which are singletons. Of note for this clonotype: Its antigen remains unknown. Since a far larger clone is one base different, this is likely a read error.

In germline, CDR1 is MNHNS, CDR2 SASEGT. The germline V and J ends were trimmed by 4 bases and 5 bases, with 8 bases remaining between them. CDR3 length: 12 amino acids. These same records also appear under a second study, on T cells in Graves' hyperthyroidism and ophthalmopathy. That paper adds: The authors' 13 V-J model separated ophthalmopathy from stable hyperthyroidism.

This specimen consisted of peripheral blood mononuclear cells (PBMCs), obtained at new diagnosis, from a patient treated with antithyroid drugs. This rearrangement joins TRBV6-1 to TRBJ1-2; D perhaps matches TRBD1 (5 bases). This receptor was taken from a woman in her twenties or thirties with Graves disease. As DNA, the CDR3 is TGTGCCAGCAGTGGACAGAAATATGGCTACACCTTC. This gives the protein CASSGQKYGYTF.